One and the same sample provided the 24 T cell receptor beta chains below, sequenced in a study of blood T cells in healthy people across ages. A second PCR, run for roughly 7 to 11 cycles, used a sample-barcoded 5' primer plus a J-beta primer mix. One entry per CDR3 protein results from TCRdb running MiXCR on the 5' RACE reads. The data contain roughly 790,000 distinct CDR3 sequences, approximately 43% of them singletons. The sample taken for sequencing was blood. These receptor sequences come from a woman in her fifties or sixties in good health.

Worth noting for this clonotype: A read error is possible here, since a much larger clone lies one base away. The genes are TRBV4-3 and TRBJ2-1; D is unclear. V lost 0 bases, J lost 6 bases, and 15 bases lay in between. The V gene's germline CDR1 is LGHNA and CDR2 YSLEER. CDR3 length equals 16 residues. Here the CDR3 reads CASSQDRVSRGNEQFF. CDR3 bases: TGCGCCAGCAGCCAAGATAGGGTAAGCCGCGGCAATGAGCAGTTCTTC.

A note on this clonotype: A much larger clone is a single base away; this may be a read error. This sequence joins TRBV7-9 and TRBJ2-1, with 8 bases fitting TRBD2. Germline V CDR1 and CDR2: SEHNR, FQNEAQ (reference sequence). V dropped 1 base and J dropped 6; count of bases not matched to a gene: 8. This CDR3 has 16 residues. CDR3 amino acids: CASSLGGGRSCNEQFF. In DNA form, the CDR3 reads TGTGCCAGCAGCTTAGGAGGCGGGAGGTCATGCAATGAGCAGTTCTTC.

This clonotype showed up just a few times. This rearrangement joins TRBV6-2 or TRBV6-3 to TRBJ2-1; TRBD2 matches 8 bases. Germline assignment: CDR1 MNHEY and CDR2 SVGEGT. The junction had 9 bases not matched to a gene; V was cut back by 6 bases and J by 8 bases. The CDR3 totals 14 residues. The CDR3 region is CASRPGLDVDEQFF. In DNA, the CDR3 is TGTGCCAGCAGACCGGGACTAGATGTCGATGAGCAGTTCTTC.

Details on this clonotype: Compared with germline, one end of the junction differs, possibly owing to a read error. The V gene is TRBV6-2 or TRBV6-3, the J gene TRBJ2-5; TRBD2 agrees at 15 bases. Germline V gives CDR1 MNHEY, CDR2 SVGEGT. The CDR3 contains 18 residues. In nucleotides, the CDR3 is TGTGCCAGCAGCTGGACTAGCGGGAGGGCCTCGATTCGAGAGACCCGGTACTTC. Its protein product is CASSWTSGRASIRETRYF.

CDR3: CASSPQGLGDEQYF. The CDR3 DNA reads as TGTGCCAGCAGCCCCCAGGGCCTAGGAGACGAGCAGTACTTC. The V call is TRBV9, the J call TRBJ2-7; maybe TRBD1 (5 bases). The CDR3 is made up of 14 amino acids. CDR1 and CDR2 (germline): SGDLS, YYNGEE. Trimming pared 4 bases from V and 5 bases from J, leaving 16 bases between.

This clonotype was observed many times. The chain joins TRBV20-1 to TRBJ2-5; possibly TRBD1 or TRBD2 for D (5 bases each). Trimming took off 3 bases at V and 2 bases at J, with 16 bases between the two ends. CDR1 is DFQATT and CDR2 is SNEGSKA in the germline V gene (reference sequence). CDR3 length: 15 residues. CDR3 amino acids: CSASGAGRAQETQYF. The CDR3 bases are TGCAGTGCTAGTGGGGCCGGGCGGGCACAAGAGACCCAGTACTTC.

Only a few counts were recorded for this clonotype. This chain connects TRBV5-1 to TRBJ2-6, with TRBD2 identical over 12 bases. J was trimmed by 0 bases and V by 3 bases; bases with no gene match: 4. CDR1 and CDR2 from the germline V gene are SGHRS and YFSETQ. The CDR3 runs to 18 residues. In DNA form, the CDR3 reads TGCGCCAGCAGCTCTAAGACTAGCGGGGGCTCTGGGGCCAACGTCCTGACTTTC. Translated: CASSSKTSGGSGANVLTF.

The gene calls are TRBV7-2 and TRBJ2-3; tentatively, D is TRBD2 (6 bases). The germline V gene encodes CDR1 SGHTA and CDR2 FQGNSA. The CDR3 sequence is 15 residues long. V dropped 8 bases and J dropped 4 bases, with 19 bases sitting between them. Written as DNA, the CDR3 is TGTGCCAGCTCGAGGGGAGGCTTCGGGGCAGATACGCAGTATTTT. Encoded protein: CASSRGGFGADTQYF.

The chain combines TRBV5-1 with TRBJ2-7; TRBD2 might be the D (6 bases). This CDR3 is built from 14 residues. V was shortened by 4 bases and J by 7 bases, with 18 bases between the two germline ends. CDR1 and CDR2 (germline): SGHRS, YFSETQ. CDR3 sequence (DNA): TGCGCCAGCAGCCCGGTTGGGGGGAAGGGTGAGCAGTACTTC. This gives the protein CASSPVGGKGEQYF.

This clonotype showed up just a few times. The chain couples TRBV18 to TRBJ2-7; no reliable D call. V lost 2 bases to trimming and J lost 7 bases, with 9 bases between them. Looked up from germline, CDR1 is KGHSH and CDR2 is LQKENI. The CDR3 consists of 12 residues. CDR3 in amino acids: CASSPLSGEQYF. CDR3 nucleotide sequence: TGTGCCAGCTCACCATTGTCCGGAGAGCAGTACTTC. The whole variable domain, filled in from reference TRBV18 and TRBJ2-7, reads NAGVMQNPRHLVRRRGQEARLRCSPMKGHSHVYWYRQLPEEGLKFMVYLQKENIIDESGMPKERFSAEFPKEGPSILRIQQVVRGDSAAYFCASSPLSGEQYFGPGTRLTVT.

V is TRBV20-1 and J is TRBJ1-2; 8 bases align to TRBD1. CDR3 length: 14 amino acids. The V segment lost 1 base and the J segment 4 bases; nucleotides outside the gene matches: 5. Looked up from germline, CDR1 is DFQATT and CDR2 is SNEGSKA (reference sequence). CDR3 bases: TGCAGTGCTAGAGGGGCAGGGGGCGGCTATGGCTACACCTTC. Protein product: CSARGAGGGYGYTF.

The chain uses TRBV28 and TRBJ2-7, with 8 bases matching TRBD2. J was trimmed by 4 bases and V by 5 bases; bases with no gene match: 10. The CDR3 is made up of 15 amino acids. Germline values: CDR1 MDHEN, CDR2 SYDVKM. The CDR3 DNA is TGTGCCAGCAGTCCCCCAGAAGCGGGAGTTTACGAGCAGTACTTC. It translates to CASSPPEAGVYEQYF.

This clonotype was seen repeatedly, ten times or more. The CDR3 sequence is CASSQKYAGRETQYF. The DNA of the CDR3 is TGTGCCAGCAGCCAAAAGTACGCCGGGCGGGAGACCCAGTACTTC. The chain carries TRBV4-2 and TRBJ2-5; D ambiguous. The CDR3 sequence is 15 residues long. The V and J ends lost 2 bases and 5 bases respectively, with 15 bases between them. Germline CDR1 is LGHNA and CDR2 is YNFKEQ.

The rearrangement joins TRBV20-1 to TRBJ1-6; 8 bases fit TRBD1. The CDR3 runs to 14 residues. With 2 bases clipped from V and 5 bases from J, the junction kept 2 bases outside the gene matches. In germline, CDR1 is DFQATT, CDR2 SNEGSKA (reference sequence). CDR3 amino acids: CSARQGANNSPLHF. CDR3 sequence (DNA): TGCAGTGCTAGACAGGGGGCGAATAATTCACCCCTCCACTTT.

As to this clonotype: Sequence at one end of the junction differs from germline and may be a read error. The rearrangement uses TRBV3-1 and TRBJ2-1; 7 bases align to TRBD2. Germline V gene lookup returns CDR1 LGHDT and CDR2 YNNKEL (reference sequence). This CDR3 has 15 amino acids. The CDR3 DNA reads as TGTGTCAGCAGCCAAGGCGGGAGCTCCTACAATGAGCAGTTCTTC. Amino acid sequence: CVSSQGGSSYNEQFF.

This clonotype was detected a few times. The chain couples TRBV6-2 or TRBV6-3 to TRBJ2-1; 10 nucleotides agree with TRBD2. The CDR3 consists of 15 residues. Germline V lookup: CDR1 MNHEY, CDR2 SVGEGT. Trimming removed 1 base from V and 10 bases from J; junction bases left unmatched: 7. CDR3 amino acids: CASSYFGTSVGEQFF. In DNA form, the CDR3 reads TGTGCCAGCAGTTACTTTGGGACTAGCGTCGGCGAGCAGTTCTTC.

V and J are TRBV20-1 and TRBJ2-7, with D unresolved. With 6 bases removed from V and 7 bases from J, the gap between germline ends came to 28 bases. Per germline, CDR1 DFQATT and CDR2 SNEGSKA (reference sequence). The CDR3 sequence is 16 residues long. The CDR3 region is CSAHRGSSSSYNEQYF. The CDR3 bases are TGCAGTGCGCACCGCGGCTCGTCGAGCTCCTACAATGAGCAGTACTTC.

A note on this clonotype: A single base separates this from a much larger clone, so it may be a read error. This rearrangement joins TRBV5-1 to TRBJ2-1, with D possibly being TRBD1 or TRBD2 (6 bases each). The germline CDR1 and CDR2 sequences are SGHRS and YFSETQ. V lost 7 bases, J lost 3 bases, and 17 bases lay in between. The CDR3 is made up of 15 amino acids. This chain's CDR3 is CASGGGTPNYNEQFF. CDR3 in DNA: TGCGCCAGCGGCGGAGGGACACCTAACTACAATGAGCAGTTCTTC.

CDR3 amino acids: CASSGRDVRDSEQFF. As DNA, the CDR3 is TGTGCCAGCAGCGGCCGGGACGTCCGGGACAGTGAGCAGTTCTTC. The rearrangement links TRBV9 to TRBJ2-1, with 7 bases matching TRBD1. The length of the CDR3 is 15 residues. Germline CDR1 is SGDLS and CDR2 is YYNGEE. Trimming at V came to 3 bases and at J to 9 bases, leaving 12 bases not matched to a gene.

This clonotype was observed a few times. This sequence joins TRBV4-1 and TRBJ2-5, with TRBD2 matching 8 bases. The CDR3 loop spans 18 amino acids. Trimming at V came to 4 bases and at J to 2 bases, leaving 15 bases not matched to a gene. In germline, CDR1 is MGHRA, CDR2 YSYEKL. CDR3 sequence: CASSRGTSGGGGQETQYF. CDR3 sequence (DNA): TGCGCCAGCAGCCGGGGAACTAGCGGAGGGGGGGGTCAAGAGACCCAGTACTTC.

This clonotype occurred a few times. The chain recombines TRBV6-2 or TRBV6-3 with TRBJ1-1; D is possibly TRBD1 (5 bases). V shed 7 bases and J shed 6 bases, with 9 bases lying between them. CDR1 MNHEY and CDR2 SVGEGT come from the germline V gene. This CDR3 region has 11 residues. The DNA of the CDR3 is TGTGCCAGCACCGACAGTTCTGAAGCTTTCTTT. Protein sequence: CASTDSSEAFF.

The chain recombines TRBV15 with TRBJ2-3; perhaps TRBD2 as D (5 bases). The CDR3 is made up of 13 amino acids. Trimming removed 5 bases from V and 4 bases from J, with 10 bases in between. The germline V gene has CDR1 LNHNV and CDR2 YYDKDF (reference sequence). CDR3 bases: TGTGCCACCAGCTGGAGACTATCAGATACGCAGTATTTT. This encodes CATSWRLSDTQYF.

The CDR3: CASSTSRDPTDTQYF. The DNA for the CDR3 is TGCGCCAGCAGCACTTCCCGGGACCCCACAGATACGCAGTATTTT. The V and J genes are TRBV5-1 and TRBJ2-3, with D tentatively TRBD1 or TRBD2 (5 bases each). The CDR3 has 15 residues. In germline, CDR1 is SGHRS, CDR2 YFSETQ. Trimming shortened V by 4 bases and J by 2 bases, and 14 bases separated the two germline ends.

This clonotype was seen more than once but under ten times. The gene calls are TRBV2 and TRBJ1-1, with TRBD1 as a possible D gene (5 bases). Germline V gene lookup returns CDR1 SNHLY and CDR2 FYNNEI. Deletions cut 4 bases from V and 3 bases from J, with 9 bases between. This CDR3 contains 13 residues. The CDR3 loop reads CASSGTPYTEAFF. CDR3 DNA: TGTGCCAGCAGTGGGACACCATACACTGAAGCTTTCTTT.